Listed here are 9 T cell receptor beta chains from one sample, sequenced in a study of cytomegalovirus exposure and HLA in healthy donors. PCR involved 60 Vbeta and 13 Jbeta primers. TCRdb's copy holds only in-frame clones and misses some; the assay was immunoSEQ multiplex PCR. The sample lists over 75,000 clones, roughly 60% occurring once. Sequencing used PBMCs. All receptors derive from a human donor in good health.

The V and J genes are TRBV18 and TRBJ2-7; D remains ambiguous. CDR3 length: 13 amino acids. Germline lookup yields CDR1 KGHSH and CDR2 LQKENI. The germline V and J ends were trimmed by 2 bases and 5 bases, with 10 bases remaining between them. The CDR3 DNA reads TGTGCCAGCTCACCAGAGGATTCCAACGAGCAGTACTTC. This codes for CASSPEDSNEQYF.

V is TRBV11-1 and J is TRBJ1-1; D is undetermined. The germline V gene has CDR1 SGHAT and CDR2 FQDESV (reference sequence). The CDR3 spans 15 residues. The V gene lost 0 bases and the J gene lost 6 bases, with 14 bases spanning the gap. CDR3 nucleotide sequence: TGTGCCAGCAGCTTAGCGGGGTCCTATAGCGCTGAAGCTTTCTTT. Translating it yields CASSLAGSYSAEAFF.

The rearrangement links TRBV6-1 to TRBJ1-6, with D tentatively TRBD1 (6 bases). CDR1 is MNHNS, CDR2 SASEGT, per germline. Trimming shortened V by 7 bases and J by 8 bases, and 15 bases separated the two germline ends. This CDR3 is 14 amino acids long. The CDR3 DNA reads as TGTGCCAGCACCTGGCGGGGGCGCGATTCACCCCTCCACTTT. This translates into CASTWRGRDSPLHF.

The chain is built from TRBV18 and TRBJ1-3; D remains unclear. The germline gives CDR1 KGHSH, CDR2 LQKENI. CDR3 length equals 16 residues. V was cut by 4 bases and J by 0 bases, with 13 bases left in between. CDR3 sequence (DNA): TGTGCCAGCTCACAATCGGGGATCCTCTCTGGAAACACCATATATTTT. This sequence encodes CASSQSGILSGNTIYF.

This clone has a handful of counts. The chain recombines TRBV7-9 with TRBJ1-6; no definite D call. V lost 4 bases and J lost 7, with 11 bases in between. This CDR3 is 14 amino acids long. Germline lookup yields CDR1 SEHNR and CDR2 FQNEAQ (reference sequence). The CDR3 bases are TGTGCCAGCAGCTCGGGAACGGGAAATTCACCCCTCCACTTT. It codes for CASSSGTGNSPLHF.

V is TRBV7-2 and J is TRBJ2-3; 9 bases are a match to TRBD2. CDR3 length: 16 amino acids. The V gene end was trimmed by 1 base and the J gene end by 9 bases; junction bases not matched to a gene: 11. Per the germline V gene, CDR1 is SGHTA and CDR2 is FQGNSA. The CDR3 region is CASSLEWRGGRETQYF. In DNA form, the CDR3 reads TGTGCCAGCAGCTTAGAGTGGCGGGGGGGCCGAGAAACGCAGTATTTT.

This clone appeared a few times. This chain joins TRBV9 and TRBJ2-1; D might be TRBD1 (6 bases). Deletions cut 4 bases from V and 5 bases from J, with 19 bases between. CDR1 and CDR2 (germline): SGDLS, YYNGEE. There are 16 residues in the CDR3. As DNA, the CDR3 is TGTGCCAGCAGCTCCCGGGGCAGGGGTCTCGACAATGAGCAGTTCTTC. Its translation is CASSSRGRGLDNEQFF.

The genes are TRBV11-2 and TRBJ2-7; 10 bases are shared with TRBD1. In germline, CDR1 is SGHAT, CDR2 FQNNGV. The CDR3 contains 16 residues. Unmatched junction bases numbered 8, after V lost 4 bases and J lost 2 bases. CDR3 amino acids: CASSYSTGGLAYEQYF. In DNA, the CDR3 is TGTGCCAGCAGCTACTCGACAGGGGGCTTAGCCTACGAGCAGTACTTC.

The DNA for the CDR3 is TGCAGCGTTGAAAGGGGGGCGGGAGGACGCGGGGAGCTGTTTTTT. Its translation: CSVERGAGGRGELFF. The chain links TRBV29-1 to TRBJ2-2; 8 bases line up with TRBD2. The CDR3 loop spans 15 amino acids. The germline gives CDR1 SQVTM, CDR2 ANQGSEA. The ends lost 2 bases at V and 7 bases at J; junction bases unmatched: 9.